This T cell receptor beta chain was profiled in a study of blood T cell repertoires in COVID-19. Background on the study: Samples taken during acute and convalescent COVID-19 were collected in the United States, Italy and Spain. Nucleic acid was either cDNA or gDNA, and it came from T cells, B-cell-depleted T cells, or PBMCs.

In the authors' methods: Amplification from reference gene primers served as the basis for estimated nucleated cell counts. TCRdb keeps only in-frame clones here, not all; method: immunoSEQ multiplex PCR. V and J calls and clone size follow that table, whereas D and trimming were derived from the DNA. Among 130,000 to 150,000 clones listed, about 86% were seen once. This CDR3 has 16 residues. Germline V gene sequence: CDR1 SGHKS, CDR2 YYEKEE (reference sequence). V lost 3 bases, J lost 4 bases, and 19 bases lay in between. The receptor was isolated from a woman aged 45-59 years with active or convalescent COVID-19. The rearrangement uses TRBV5-5 and TRBJ1-1, with D possibly matching TRBD1 (6 bases). Sequencing input: peripheral blood. CDR3 residues: CASSSGPTGPGTEAFF. CDR3 bases: TGTGCCAGCAGCTCGGGCCCCACAGGGCCTGGCACTGAAGCTTTCTTT.